Below are 6 T cell receptor beta chains sequenced from a single sample in a study of OX40 agonist ivuxolimab in advanced cancers. TCRdb keeps only in-frame clones here, not all; method: immunoSEQ multiplex PCR. The table lists 75,000 to 80,000 clones, 65% to 85% of them singletons. The specimen was CD4+ or CD8+ T cells sorted from blood, collected in a trial of the OX40 agonist ivuxolimab. The receptors derive from an adult with an advanced solid tumor such as melanoma, head and neck, liver or kidney cancer.

The CDR3 DNA reads as TGTGCCAGCAGCCCGACTCTGAATGAGCAGTTCTTC. This codes for CASSPTLNEQFF. This rearrangement joins TRBV28 to TRBJ2-1; unclear D gene. Between the trimmed V and J ends, which lost 6 bases and 7 bases, there was a span of 10 bases. The CDR3 loop spans 12 amino acids. Germline V gives CDR1 MDHEN, CDR2 SYDVKM.

The V call is TRBV6-1, the J call TRBJ1-1; 7 bases agree with TRBD1. The germline V gene encodes CDR1 MNHNS and CDR2 SASEGT. V gave up 6 bases and J gave up 1 base; unmatched junction bases: 8. The CDR3 contains 15 residues. The CDR3: CASSAGTATNTEAFF. CDR3 sequence (DNA): TGTGCCAGCAGCGCAGGGACAGCTACGAACACTGAAGCTTTCTTT.

This sequence joins TRBV28 and TRBJ2-7, with D perhaps TRBD2 (7 bases). The ends were cut back, 5 bases at V and 0 bases at J, with 17 bases in the middle. CDR3 size: 16 residues. Per germline, CDR1 MDHEN and CDR2 SYDVKM. The CDR3 spells CASSVLRGRASYEQYF. The CDR3 DNA reads TGTGCCAGCAGTGTGCTGAGGGGGAGGGCCTCCTACGAGCAGTACTTC.

CDR3 sequence reads: CASSLGPSLGEWNTGELFF. In DNA form, the CDR3 reads TGTGCCAGCAGCTTAGGGCCCTCCTTGGGGGAATGGAACACCGGGGAGCTGTTTTTT. V usage is TRBV13 and J usage is TRBJ2-2; perhaps D is TRBD1 or TRBD2 (5 bases each). The CDR3 has 19 residues. The V and J ends lost 0 bases and 1 base respectively, with 18 bases between them. CDR1 and CDR2 from the germline V gene are PRHDT and FYEKMQ (reference sequence).

V is TRBV7-9 and J is TRBJ1-4; 9 bases fit TRBD1. Germline-derived CDR1 and CDR2 are SEHNR and FQNEAQ (reference sequence). V dropped 5 bases and J dropped 8; count of bases not matched to a gene: 6. The CDR3 spans 14 residues. CDR3 sequence: CASSLGQGGEKLFF. In DNA form, the CDR3 reads TGTGCCAGCAGCCTGGGACAGGGAGGCGAAAAACTGTTTTTT.

V gene TRBV19 combines with J gene TRBJ1-5; TRBD1 matches at 9 bases. V dropped 6 bases and J dropped 7; count of bases not matched to a gene: 10. There are 15 residues in the CDR3. The germline V gene encodes CDR1 LNHDA and CDR2 SQIVND (reference sequence). CDR3 sequence: CASSGRQGGWQPQHF. CDR3 DNA sequence: TGTGCCAGTAGCGGTAGACAGGGGGGCTGGCAGCCCCAGCATTTT. Using reference TRBV19 and TRBJ1-5 for the parts outside the CDR3, the full variable domain is DGGITQSPKYLFRKEGQNVTLSCEQNLNHDAMYWYRQDPGQGLRLIYYSQIVNDFQKGDIAEGYSVSREKKESFPLTVTSAQKNPTAFYLCASSGRQGGWQPQHFGDGTRLSIL.